These T cell receptor beta chains were read from a single sample in a study of T cells in Graves' hyperthyroidism and ophthalmopathy. TCRdb recomputed calls from the multiplex PCR reads with MiXCR, one row per CDR3 protein. The table lists 400,000 to 600,000 distinct CDR3 sequences, around 21% of them singletons, with approximately 26% in the top ten. Sequenced input: blood. Every receptor here comes from a man aged 18 to 30 with Graves' hyperthyroidism. Each CDR3 is given with its conserved first and last residue. Rows give clone size only sometimes, using once, few, many, or a class for an expanded clone.

j_call cdr3_length clone_size v_call cdr3_aa
TRBJ1-5 21 many TRBV6-5 CASTPGQGTTGARTSNQPQHF
TRBJ2-7 19 . TRBV28 CASTSTSAGGVKLVHEQYF
TRBJ1-1 15 many TRBV5-1 CASSLAVGMNTEAFF
TRBJ1-2 12 many TRBV29-1 CSVGGENYGYTF
TRBJ1-1 12 many TRBV19 CASRNRGLEAFF
TRBJ2-7 12 many TRBV7-9 CATRSTSYEQYF
TRBJ1-3 15 . TRBV20-1 CSARGSGYSGNTIYF
TRBJ2-5 15 many TRBV25-1 CASRDALRGPETQYF
TRBJ1-5 17 many TRBV6-2/TRBV6-3 CASTRDRDTYSNQPQHF
TRBJ2-5 15 . TRBV7-8 CASSLLWGEGETQYF
TRBJ1-5 14 few TRBV18 CASSPSGASQPQHF
TRBJ1-1 14 many TRBV7-2 CASSLNRESTEAFF
TRBJ1-3 14 . TRBV28 CASSFGSNGNTIYF
TRBJ1-2 15 many TRBV7-9 CASSLGTGTFYGYTF
TRBJ1-1 12 many TRBV6-1 CASSLEATEAFF
TRBJ2-7 15 . TRBV6-1 CASSEGTSGLYEQYF
TRBJ2-2 15 many TRBV6-5 CASSYWRVRTGELFF